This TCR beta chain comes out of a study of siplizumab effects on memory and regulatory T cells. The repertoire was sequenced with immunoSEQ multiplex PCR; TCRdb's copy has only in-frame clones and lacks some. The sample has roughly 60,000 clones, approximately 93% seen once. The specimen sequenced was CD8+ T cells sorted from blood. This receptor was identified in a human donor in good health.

This CDR3 reads CASSQEVGVFGYGYTF. The CDR3 DNA reads TGCGCCAGCAGCCAAGAGGTCGGGGTTTTTGGCTATGGCTACACCTTC. The chain couples TRBV4-3 to TRBJ1-2; D unresolved. Germline V CDR1 and CDR2: LGHNA, YSLEER. V was trimmed by 0 bases and J by 4 bases, leaving 15 bases between them. The CDR3 is made up of 16 amino acids.